This T cell receptor (beta chain) was documented in a study of T-cell reconstitution after alpha-beta-depleted transplantation in children. The V and J ends lost 5 bases and 5 bases respectively, with 12 bases between them. Germline V gene sequence: CDR1 LNHDA, CDR2 SQIVND (reference sequence). This CDR3 spans 13 amino acids. This clonotype was observed at least ten times. A TCRbeta library incorporating unique molecular identifiers was prepared. MiXCR, applied by TCRdb to the PCR reads, yields one record per CDR3 protein. The table records 150,000 to 250,000 distinct CDR3 sequences, 13% to 15% of them present only once.

The TCR was taken from a human donor who donated a stem cell graft to a child with acute lymphoblastic leukemia. This material consisted of PBMCs from the stem cell graft donor, taken from the stem cell graft. V usage is TRBV19 and J usage is TRBJ1-1; D unresolved. The CDR3 is CASSPVRWTEAFF. CDR3 nucleotides: TGTGCCAGTAGTCCAGTAAGGTGGACTGAAGCTTTCTTT.